This T cell receptor (beta chain) was sequenced for a study of blood T cell repertoires in COVID-19. On the study more broadly: The United States, Italy and Spain supplied acute and convalescent COVID-19 samples. Nucleic acid was either cDNA or gDNA, and it came from T cells, B-cell-depleted T cells, or PBMCs.

Individuals drawn from under 30 US areas were about 18 to 89 years old. Cohorts were assigned according to the clinical history that participants reported. Sequenced by immunoSEQ multiplex PCR; TCRdb stores in-frame clones only, minus some. This sample has 350,000 to 450,000 clones; nearly 90% occur once, and the top ten carry around 1.7%. Germline V gene data show CDR1 as MDHEN and CDR2 as SYDVKM. The CDR3 is 14 amino acids. V lost 6 bases and J lost 5; bases outside the gene matches: 9. Sequenced input: PBMCs or T cells enriched from blood (not recorded which). The J gene is TRBJ2-7, the V gene TRBV28, with 8 positions matching TRBD1. This TCR derives from a woman aged 30 to 39 who had recovered from COVID-19. CDR3 DNA: TGTGCCAGCAGCCGACTGACAGGGGTGAACGAGCAGTACTTC. Amino acids: CASSRLTGVNEQYF.